This TCR beta chain was observed in a study of T cell responses to AZD1222 COVID-19 vaccine. Per the germline V gene, CDR1 is SGHNT and CDR2 is YYREEE (reference sequence). This CDR3 has 14 amino acids. The V gene lost 5 bases and the J gene lost 3 bases, with 14 bases spanning the gap. Here immunoSEQ multiplex PCR was the method, and the copy in TCRdb shows in-frame clones only, minus some. The sample records more than 95,000 clones, about 90% being singletons. This sequence was found in an adult in good health. The material sequenced was peripheral blood, taken on day 0 of AZD1222 vaccination. This chain joins TRBV5-4 and TRBJ1-1; D is possibly TRBD1 (5 bases). The chain's CDR3 is CASRWDWEDTEAFF. Written as DNA, the CDR3 is TGTGCCAGCAGATGGGACTGGGAGGACACTGAAGCTTTCTTT.